This T cell receptor beta chain was recovered during a study of blood T cell repertoires in COVID-19. Concerning this clone itself: At one boundary the junction diverges from the germline segment, which might be a read error.

Per germline, CDR1 SGHRS and CDR2 YFSETQ. This CDR3 spans 14 amino acids. The repertoire was sequenced with immunoSEQ multiplex PCR; TCRdb's copy has only in-frame clones and lacks some. The sample shows fewer than 300,000 clones, about four fifths of them seen only once. The sample was peripheral blood. This chain connects TRBV5-1 to TRBJ2-2; 7 nucleotides agree with TRBD1. The clonotype comes from a man at least 80 years old with acute or convalescent COVID-19. The DNA for the CDR3 is TGCGCCACCAGCTACAGGGGGAACACCGGGGAGCTGTTTTTT. Amino acid sequence: CATSYRGNTGELFF.